Listed below are T cell receptor beta chains from one sample, sequenced in a study of vaccination and CD4 T cells after COVID-19. These TCRs are of unknown antigen specificity. TCRdb independently ran MiXCR on the PCR reads; one entry per CDR3 protein. This table has some 7,600 distinct CDR3 sequences, about 30% appearing once. Input material: CD4+ T cells from blood, cultured in vitro. The receptors shown here come from a human donor in good health. Both conserved end residues are part of each CDR3. The order of the fields is D gene, V gene, CDR3 length, clone size, J gene, CDR3 DNA, CDR3 protein. The D gene is left open where the match is weak. The size field is filled for only some rows; it gives once, few, many or a size class.

D: TRBD1; V: TRBV6-5; length: 16; size: few; J: TRBJ2-7; DNA: TGTGCCAGCAGTTACCCGGCCGGGACAGGGGGCTACGAGCAGTACTTC; CDR3: CASSYPAGTGGYEQYF
D: -; V: TRBV6-2/TRBV6-3; length: 13; size: few; J: TRBJ2-2; DNA: TGTGCCAGCAGTCCGGAACTTACCGGGGAGCTGTTTTTT; CDR3: CASSPELTGELFF
D: -; V: TRBV24-1; length: 12; size: -; J: TRBJ2-1; DNA: TGTGCCACCAGTGTGCAGGGGTTTGTGCAGTTCTTC; CDR3: CATSVQGFVQFF
D: -; V: TRBV29-1; length: 11; size: few; J: TRBJ1-2; DNA: TGCAGCGTTGGGGGGCTGGCAGGCTACACCTTC; CDR3: CSVGGLAGYTF
D: TRBD1; V: TRBV25-1; length: 12; size: medium-sized; J: TRBJ1-2; DNA: TGTGCCAGCGGGACAGGGCCAGGTGGCTACACCTTC; CDR3: CASGTGPGGYTF
D: -; V: TRBV5-4; length: 18; size: -; J: TRBJ2-1; DNA: TGTGCCAGCAGCTTGGGCCACCCTGGGGAGCTGGGTTACAATGAGCAGTTCTTC; CDR3: CASSLGHPGELGYNEQFF
D: -; V: TRBV6-1; length: 15; size: few; J: TRBJ2-7; DNA: TGTGCCAGCAGTCAAAAAAGTAATTCACACTACGAGCAGTACTTC; CDR3: CASSQKSNSHYEQYF
D: TRBD2; V: TRBV7-3; length: 17; size: few; J: TRBJ2-3; DNA: TGTGCCAGCAGCTTAACAGGTGGCGGGGGGGACACAGATACGCAGTATTTT; CDR3: CASSLTGGGGDTDTQYF
D: -; V: TRBV2; length: 14; size: -; J: TRBJ1-6; DNA: TGTGCCAGCATTTACGGGACACCGAATTCACCCCTCCACTTT; CDR3: CASIYGTPNSPLHF
D: TRBD1; V: TRBV9; length: 18; size: once; J: TRBJ2-5; DNA: TGTGCCAGCAGCGTAGGACAGCAGGGGGCGCTGGGGCAAGAGACCCAGTACTTC; CDR3: CASSVGQQGALGQETQYF
D: -; V: TRBV28; length: 11; size: -; J: TRBJ2-5; DNA: TGTGCCAGCAGTTTCAGAGAGACCCAGTACTTC; CDR3: CASSFRETQYF
D: -; V: TRBV7-2; length: 13; size: few; J: TRBJ1-5; DNA: TGTGCCAGCAGCATATTAGAAAATCAGCCCCAGCATTTT; CDR3: CASSILENQPQHF
D: -; V: TRBV5-5; length: 14; size: -; J: TRBJ2-1; DNA: TGTGCCAGCACCCTCGTTAGCTCCTACAATGAGCAGTTCTTC; CDR3: CASTLVSSYNEQFF
D: -; V: TRBV7-2; length: 13; size: -; J: TRBJ2-1; DNA: TGTGCCAGCAGCTCGACACGGTTGGGGGAGCAGTTCTTC; CDR3: CASSSTRLGEQFF
D: -; V: TRBV20-1; length: 13; size: -; J: TRBJ1-4; DNA: TGCAGTGCTAGTTGGCAGAGTAATGAAAAACTGTTTTTT; CDR3: CSASWQSNEKLFF
D: -; V: TRBV20-1; length: 17; size: few; J: TRBJ2-5; DNA: TGCAGTGCTAGAGGTTGGGCCTCAAGACGGGACCAAGAGACCCAGTACTTC; CDR3: CSARGWASRRDQETQYF
D: -; V: TRBV6-4; length: 14; size: few; J: TRBJ1-3; DNA: TGTGCCAGCAGTTCCCCCCCGGCTGGAAACACCATATATTTT; CDR3: CASSSPPAGNTIYF
D: -; V: TRBV11-3; length: 11; size: few; J: TRBJ2-2; DNA: TGTGCCAGCAGCCGCACAGGGGAGCTGTTTTTT; CDR3: CASSRTGELFF
D: -; V: TRBV6-1; length: 14; size: -; J: TRBJ2-3; DNA: TGTGCCAGCAGTGGCCTGGACCCCACAGATACGCAGTATTTT; CDR3: CASSGLDPTDTQYF
D: -; V: TRBV28; length: 17; size: -; J: TRBJ1-3; DNA: TGTGCCAGCAGCGGCGGGGGGAACCCAATCTCTGGAAACACCATATATTTT; CDR3: CASSGGGNPISGNTIYF
D: -; V: TRBV20-1; length: 14; size: few; J: TRBJ2-1; DNA: TGCAGTGCTAGAGATGAGACTAAATACAATGAGCAGTTCTTC; CDR3: CSARDETKYNEQFF
D: TRBD2; V: TRBV6-2/TRBV6-3; length: 18; size: -; J: TRBJ2-5; DNA: TGTGCCAGCAGTCGCGGGACTAGCGGTCAGATCCCGAGGGAGACCCAGTACTTC; CDR3: CASSRGTSGQIPRETQYF
D: -; V: TRBV6-5; length: 14; size: medium-sized; J: TRBJ1-5; DNA: TGTGCCAGCAGTTCGGGACCCACTCGGCAGCCCCAGCATTTT; CDR3: CASSSGPTRQPQHF
D: TRBD2; V: TRBV20-1; length: 15; size: -; J: TRBJ2-1; DNA: TGCAGTGCCATCCGGTTGTTAGCGGGAGGGCCTGAGCAGTTCTTC; CDR3: CSAIRLLAGGPEQFF
D: -; V: TRBV20-1; length: 15; size: few; J: TRBJ2-2; DNA: TGCAGTGCTAGTATGGGGTTTCTTGACACCGGGGAGCTGTTTTTT; CDR3: CSASMGFLDTGELFF
D: -; V: TRBV29-1; length: 12; size: -; J: TRBJ2-2; DNA: TGCAGCGTTGGGCGACAGACCGGGGAGCTGTTTTTT; CDR3: CSVGRQTGELFF
D: -; V: TRBV28; length: 19; size: -; J: TRBJ1-5; DNA: TGTGCCAGCAGTTTAAATCCGGGTCAAGGGGCGTTGAGGGTGCAGCCCCAGCATTTT; CDR3: CASSLNPGQGALRVQPQHF
D: TRBD1; V: TRBV7-9; length: 15; size: few; J: TRBJ2-7; DNA: TGTGCCAGCAGCTTGACAGGGGGGGTACCCTACGAGCAGTACTTC; CDR3: CASSLTGGVPYEQYF
D: -; V: TRBV20-1; length: 16; size: -; J: TRBJ1-2; DNA: TGCAGTGCTAGAGATCACCGTGGCAGGGGAGACTATGGCTACACCTTC; CDR3: CSARDHRGRGDYGYTF
D: TRBD2; V: TRBV12-5; length: 16; size: few; J: TRBJ2-5; DNA: TGTGCTAGTGGACCGGGGGCTAGCGGGGGTCAAGAGACCCAGTACTTC; CDR3: CASGPGASGGQETQYF
D: -; V: TRBV28; length: 14; size: few; J: TRBJ1-5; DNA: TGTGCCAGCAGTTTACCAAACCCACATCAGCCCCAGCATTTT; CDR3: CASSLPNPHQPQHF
D: TRBD2; V: TRBV5-1; length: 14; size: -; J: TRBJ2-1; DNA: TGCGCCAGCAGCGCGACTAGCGGGACCCCCGAGCAGTTCTTC; CDR3: CASSATSGTPEQFF
D: TRBD1; V: TRBV15; length: 16; size: -; J: TRBJ2-7; DNA: TGTGCCACCAGCAGGGCCGGACAGGGCCTCCCCTACGAGCAGTACTTC; CDR3: CATSRAGQGLPYEQYF
D: TRBD1; V: TRBV18; length: 17; size: -; J: TRBJ2-6; DNA: TGTGCCAGCTCACCACTAGGACAGGGGCTAGGGGCCAACGTCCTGACTTTC; CDR3: CASSPLGQGLGANVLTF
D: -; V: TRBV7-7; length: 15; size: -; J: TRBJ2-7; DNA: TGTGCTAGCAGCAAGGGGGTTACAGCAACCTACGAGCAGTACTTC; CDR3: CASSKGVTATYEQYF
D: -; V: TRBV7-3; length: 13; size: few; J: TRBJ2-3; DNA: TGTGCCAGCAGCCCCACCTCCACAGATACGCAGTATTTT; CDR3: CASSPTSTDTQYF
D: -; V: TRBV10-3; length: 12; size: -; J: TRBJ2-3; DNA: TGTGCCATCAGTGAGTCGAGTAGGGCGCAGTATTTT; CDR3: CAISESSRAQYF
D: -; V: TRBV12-3/TRBV12-4; length: 14; size: -; J: TRBJ1-1; DNA: TGTGCCAGCAACCAGGGGCAAGTTTGGACTGAAGCTTTCTTT; CDR3: CASNQGQVWTEAFF
D: -; V: TRBV27; length: 13; size: -; J: TRBJ1-5; DNA: TGTGCCAGCAGTTTGCGTGGCAATCAGCCCCAGCATTTT; CDR3: CASSLRGNQPQHF
D: TRBD1; V: TRBV20-1; length: 16; size: -; J: TRBJ1-5; DNA: TGCAGTGCTAGAGTTCCCCGGGACAGGGTCAATCAGCCCCAGCATTTT; CDR3: CSARVPRDRVNQPQHF
D: -; V: TRBV6-1; length: 17; size: once; J: TRBJ1-2; DNA: TGTGCCAGCAGCGGACGGGAGTCGGCAGGGTCTAACTATGGCTACACCTTC; CDR3: CASSGRESAGSNYGYTF
D: -; V: TRBV7-2; length: 13; size: -; J: TRBJ2-1; DNA: TGTGCCAGCAGCTTAGGGCGGGACAATGAGCAGTTCTTC; CDR3: CASSLGRDNEQFF
D: TRBD1; V: TRBV19; length: 14; size: -; J: TRBJ2-2; DNA: TGTGCCCTCGGGGGGACAGGGGTCTCCGGGGAGCTGTTTTTT; CDR3: CALGGTGVSGELFF
D: -; V: TRBV20-1; length: 15; size: few; J: TRBJ2-3; DNA: TGCAGTGCTAGAGGGGGGCGTGCCGTTACAGGTACGCAGTATTTT; CDR3: CSARGGRAVTGTQYF
D: -; V: TRBV7-6; length: 12; size: few; J: TRBJ2-7; DNA: TGTGCCAGCAGCGATGACATCTACGAGCAGTACTTC; CDR3: CASSDDIYEQYF
D: -; V: TRBV7-9; length: 13; size: -; J: TRBJ2-7; DNA: TGTGCCAGCAGCTTAGCGGGGAGTAACGAGCAGTACTTC; CDR3: CASSLAGSNEQYF
D: TRBD1; V: TRBV7-2; length: 15; size: -; J: TRBJ1-5; DNA: TGTGCCAGCAGCGCTCGTACAGGGGGCAGGCAGCCCCAGCATTTT; CDR3: CASSARTGGRQPQHF